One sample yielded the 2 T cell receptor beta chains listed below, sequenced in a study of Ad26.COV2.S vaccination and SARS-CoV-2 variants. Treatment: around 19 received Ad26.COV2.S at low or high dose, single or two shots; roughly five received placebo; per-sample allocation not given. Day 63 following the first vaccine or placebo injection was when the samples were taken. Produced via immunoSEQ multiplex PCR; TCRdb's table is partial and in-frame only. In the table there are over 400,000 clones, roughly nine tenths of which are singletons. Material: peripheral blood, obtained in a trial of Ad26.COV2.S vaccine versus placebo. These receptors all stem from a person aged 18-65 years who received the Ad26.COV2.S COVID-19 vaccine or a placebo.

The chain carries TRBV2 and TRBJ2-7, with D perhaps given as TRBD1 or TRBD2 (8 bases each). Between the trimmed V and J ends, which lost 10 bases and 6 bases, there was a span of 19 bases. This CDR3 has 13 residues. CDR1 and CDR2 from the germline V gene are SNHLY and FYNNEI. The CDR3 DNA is TGTGCCATCAGCCTTAGCGGGACAGGCGAGCAGTACGTC. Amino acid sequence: CAISLSGTGEQYV.

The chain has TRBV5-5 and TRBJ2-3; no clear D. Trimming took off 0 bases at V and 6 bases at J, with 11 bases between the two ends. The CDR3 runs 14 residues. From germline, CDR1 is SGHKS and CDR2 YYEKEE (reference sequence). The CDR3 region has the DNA TGTGCCAGCAGCTTGGAGGGCTCACAGGATACGCAGTATTTT. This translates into CASSLEGSQDTQYF.